This T cell receptor (beta chain) was retrieved from a study of tumor-infiltrating lymphocytes in primary liver carcinoma. Study-wide findings and caveats: Paired tumor-adjacent and tumor-blood samples overlapped less than tumor region pairs did.

Germline DNA was also extracted, and blood RNA derived from unsorted whole blood. The patients carried chronic HBV infection and had received no treatment. Remarks on this clonotype: Antigen specificity is unknown. A much larger clonotype is one base distant, so this may be a read error.

Reverse transcription of roughly 480 ng total RNA with a constant-region primer produced TCR beta cDNA. Libraries covering TCR beta were generated through three nested multiplex PCR rounds (using a slightly modified ARM-PCR). Forward primers for TRBV1-TRBV30 and a C-beta reverse primer served the first two PCR rounds, at 10 cycles each. From the multiplex PCR reads, TCRdb called clonotypes with MiXCR, one entry per CDR3 protein. The data contain hundreds of thousands of distinct CDR3 sequences, around three fifths of them seen just once; the ten biggest clones take up about a sixth. With 6 bases removed from V and 6 bases from J, the gap between germline ends came to 15 bases. The CDR3 is made up of 14 amino acids. The germline gives CDR1 MNHNY, CDR2 SVGAGI (reference sequence).

Sequenced input: peripheral blood. The chain employs TRBV6-6 and TRBJ1-5, with a weak D call TRBD1 (6 bases). This receptor was taken from a woman in her thirties with primary liver carcinoma and hepatitis B virus infection. The CDR3 DNA follows: TGTGCCAGCAGCGACAGGACTCCGTTTCAGCCCCAGCATTTT. It translates to CASSDRTPFQPQHF.